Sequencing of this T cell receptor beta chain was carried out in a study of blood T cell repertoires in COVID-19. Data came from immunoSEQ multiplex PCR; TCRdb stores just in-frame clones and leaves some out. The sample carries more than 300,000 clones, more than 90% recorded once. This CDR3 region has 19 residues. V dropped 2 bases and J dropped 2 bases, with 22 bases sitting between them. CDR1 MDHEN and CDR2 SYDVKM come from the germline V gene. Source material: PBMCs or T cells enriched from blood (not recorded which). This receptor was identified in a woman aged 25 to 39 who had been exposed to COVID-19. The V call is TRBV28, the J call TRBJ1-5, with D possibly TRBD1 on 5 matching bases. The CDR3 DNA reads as TGTGCCAGCAGTTTAGGCTCCCAGGGTGGCTATATAGGCAATCAGCCCCAGCATTTT. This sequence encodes CASSLGSQGGYIGNQPQHF.